The 20 T cell receptor beta chains listed next were all sequenced from one sample in a study of PD-1 and CTLA-4 blockade in melanoma. The table came from immunoSEQ multiplex PCR; TCRdb's copy has only in-frame clones and leaves some out. Here the sample spans 20,000 to 25,000 clones, roughly 88% being singletons. Here the sequenced sample was CD8+ T cells from peripheral blood, taken before anti-PD-1 treatment. These receptors were obtained from a human donor with melanoma.

This chain joins TRBV6-2 or TRBV6-3 and TRBJ2-1; D not certain. V lost 2 bases to trimming and J lost 4 bases, with 9 bases between them. CDR3 length: 14 amino acids. Germline V gives CDR1 MNHEY, CDR2 SVGEGT. In DNA, the CDR3 is TGTGCCAGCAGTTACCTGAACACGTACAATGAGCAGTTCTTC. Translation gives CASSYLNTYNEQFF.

The gene calls are TRBV6-1 and TRBJ2-3; D perhaps matches TRBD1 (5 bases). CDR1 is MNHNS and CDR2 is SASEGT in the germline V gene. The V and J ends lost 3 bases and 2 bases respectively, with 9 bases between them. This CDR3 region has 14 residues. Here the CDR3 DNA reads TGTGCCAGCAGTGATTCTGGGGCCACAGATACGCAGTATTTT. Translating gives CASSDSGATDTQYF.

V and J are TRBV4-1 and TRBJ2-1, with 8 bases lining up with TRBD2. V dropped 3 bases and J dropped 3; count of bases not matched to a gene: 7. The germline gives CDR1 MGHRA, CDR2 YSYEKL. This CDR3 has 16 residues. The CDR3, as DNA: TGCGCCAGCAGCCAGAGCGCGGGGGGACTCTACAATGAGCAGTTCTTC. Its protein is CASSQSAGGLYNEQFF.

The rearrangement joins TRBV9 to TRBJ2-2, with 7 bases lining up with TRBD1. This CDR3 contains 17 residues. V dropped 0 bases and J dropped 1; count of bases not matched to a gene: 6. Germline-derived CDR1 and CDR2 are SGDLS and YYNGEE. CDR3 in DNA: TGTGCCAGCAGCGTAGGATTGGGACAGCAGAACACCGGGGAGCTGTTTTTT. This gives the protein CASSVGLGQQNTGELFF.

The rearrangement joins TRBV3-1 (or the pseudogene TRBV3-2) to TRBJ1-2; 9 positions agree with TRBD1. The CDR3 is made up of 13 amino acids. Trimming cost V 2 bases and J 9 bases; bases outside gene matches: 4. CDR1 is LGHDT, CDR2 YNNKEL, per germline (reference sequence). The CDR3, as DNA: TGTGCCAGCAGCCAACCGGGACAGGGCAGCTACACCTTC. Its translation: CASSQPGQGSYTF.

CDR3 DNA: TGCGCCAGCCGAGGGGCAGGGATGAACACTGAAGCTTTCTTT. It yields the protein CASRGAGMNTEAFF. The rearrangement links TRBV4-1 to TRBJ1-1; D is perhaps TRBD1 (5 bases). The CDR3 consists of 14 residues. The germline gives CDR1 MGHRA, CDR2 YSYEKL. V gave up 8 bases and J gave up 0 bases, with 13 bases separating them.

This chain links TRBV7-9 with TRBJ1-6; D call uncertain. Germline V gives CDR1 SEHNR, CDR2 FQNEAQ (reference sequence). The CDR3 extends over 12 amino acids. V was cut by 5 bases and J by 10 bases, with 9 bases left in between. This chain's CDR3 is CASSASGSPLHF. DNA for the CDR3: TGTGCCAGCAGCGCCTCGGGCTCACCCCTCCACTTT.

This chain joins TRBV19 and TRBJ2-1, with 14 positions matching TRBD2. CDR1 is LNHDA and CDR2 is SQIVND in the germline V gene (reference sequence). The junction had 4 bases not matched to a gene; V was cut back by 4 bases and J by 8 bases. The CDR3 consists of 15 residues. Here the CDR3 reads CASSRLAGGTDEQFF. The CDR3 DNA sequence: TGTGCCAGTAGTAGACTAGCGGGGGGGACCGATGAGCAGTTCTTC.

The chain recombines TRBV3-1 (or the pseudogene TRBV3-2) with TRBJ2-6; D remains ambiguous. In germline, CDR1 is LGHDT, CDR2 YNNKEL (reference sequence). The V end lost 3 bases, the J end lost 0 bases, and 12 bases lay between the germline ends. The CDR3 contains 17 residues. Here the CDR3 reads CASSQGSSSSGANVLTF. The DNA for the CDR3 is TGTGCCAGCAGCCAGGGCTCGTCTAGCTCTGGGGCCAACGTCCTGACTTTC.

The J gene is TRBJ2-1, the V gene TRBV12-3 or TRBV12-4; D gene ambiguous. This CDR3 region has 11 residues. V lost 3 bases and J lost 6, with 3 bases in between. CDR3 nucleotide sequence: TGTGCCAGCAGTTTCAGCAATGAGCAGTTCTTC. It translates to CASSFSNEQFF.

The chain carries TRBV4-3 and TRBJ2-7; TRBD2 matches at 7 bases. Germline V gene data show CDR1 as LGHNA and CDR2 as YSLEER. J lost 4 bases, V lost 5 bases, and 8 bases had no gene match. The CDR3 extends over 14 amino acids. CDR3 loop: CASSERLGGYEQYF. For the CDR3, the DNA is TGCGCCAGCAGCGAACGGCTGGGAGGGTACGAGCAGTACTTC.

The V gene is TRBV13, the J gene TRBJ1-1, with 7 bases identical to TRBD1. There are 14 residues in the CDR3. Germline V gene data show CDR1 as PRHDT and CDR2 as FYEKMQ (reference sequence). Trimming took 5 bases from V and 2 from J; bases not matched to a gene: 5. CDR3 nucleotides: TGTGCCAGCAGCCCGGGACAGCCTAACACTGAAGCTTTCTTT. Its translation: CASSPGQPNTEAFF.

The V call is TRBV28, the J call TRBJ2-3; a weak D match, TRBD2 (6 bases). CDR1 is MDHEN and CDR2 is SYDVKM in the germline V gene. This CDR3 is 17 amino acids long. Trimming removed 5 bases from V and 6 bases from J, with 24 bases in between. CDR3: CASSGLLPGKGGDTQYF. The DNA of the CDR3 is TGTGCCAGCAGTGGACTACTACCAGGGAAGGGAGGCGATACGCAGTATTTT.

The gene calls are TRBV5-4 and TRBJ1-1; D might be TRBD1 (5 bases). From germline, CDR1 is SGHNT and CDR2 YYREEE (reference sequence). CDR3 size: 15 residues. V was trimmed by 4 bases and J by 2 bases, leaving 15 bases between them. The CDR3 sequence is CASSHPTGANTEAFF. CDR3 bases: TGTGCCAGCAGCCACCCCACAGGAGCCAACACTGAAGCTTTCTTT. Combining the CDR3 with reference TRBV5-4 and TRBJ1-1 gives the whole variable domain ETGVTQSPTHLIKTRGQQVTLRCSSQSGHNTVSWYQQALGQGPQFIFQYYREEENGRGNFPPRFSGLQFPNYSSELNVNALELDDSALYLCASSHPTGANTEAFFGQGTRLTVV.

This chain connects TRBV4-3 to TRBJ1-1, with 8 nucleotides matching TRBD1. The CDR3 consists of 16 residues. J gave up 3 bases and V 3 bases, and 9 bases lay outside the gene matches. Germline values: CDR1 LGHNA, CDR2 YSLEER. The CDR3 sequence is CASSHGAQGGYTEAFF. The CDR3 coding sequence is TGCGCCAGCAGCCATGGCGCACAGGGGGGCTACACTGAAGCTTTCTTT.

The V gene is TRBV29-1, the J gene TRBJ1-2; TRBD1 agrees at 7 bases. The CDR3 spans 17 residues. The germline V gene has CDR1 SQVTM and CDR2 ANQGSEA. The V and J ends lost 2 bases and 3 bases, in that order; junction bases with no gene match: 15. Here the CDR3 DNA reads TGCAGCGTTGAATCGCGGTTGGGTCAGGGGGGGGACTATGGCTACACCTTC. It specifies CSVESRLGQGGDYGYTF.

This chain joins TRBV29-1 and TRBJ1-1, with no clear D. V lost 4 bases to trimming and J lost 5 bases, with 5 bases between them. Germline assignment: CDR1 SQVTM and CDR2 ANQGSEA. The CDR3 contains 10 residues. CDR3 bases: TGCAGCGTTGGTTGGACTGAAGCTTTCTTT. Encoded protein: CSVGWTEAFF.

This clone was found once. The V call is TRBV4-1, the J call TRBJ2-3, with 8 positions matching TRBD2. Unmatched junction bases numbered 5, after V lost 0 bases and J lost 0 bases. Germline CDR1 MGHRA, CDR2 YSYEKL. The CDR3 is 17 amino acids. In DNA, the CDR3 is TGCGCCAGCAGCCAAGAAGCGGGGGCCACTAGCACAGATACGCAGTATTTT. It specifies CASSQEAGATSTDTQYF.

The CDR3 spells CSVESGSSGYTF. As DNA, the CDR3 is TGCAGCGTTGAATCCGGTTCCAGTGGCTACACCTTC. This sequence joins TRBV29-1 and TRBJ1-2; D remains unclear. Deletions cut 2 bases from V and 7 bases from J, with 11 bases between. CDR1 and CDR2 from the germline V gene are SQVTM and ANQGSEA. CDR3 length: 12 amino acids.

This clone is a singleton in its sample. One junction end does not reproduce the germline sequence, and a read error may be involved. J is TRBJ2-3 and V is TRBV9; D is possibly TRBD1 (6 bases). The CDR3 is 14 amino acids. Germline assignment: CDR1 SGDLS and CDR2 YYNGEE. The CDR3 DNA sequence: TGTGCCCGCAGCGTAGCAGGGGGCACAGATACGCAGTATTTT. Its protein product is CARSVAGGTDTQYF.